This TCR beta chain originates from a study of early T cells in non-severe SARS-CoV-2 infection. Study-wide background: Sequencing of bulk RNA from unsorted whole blood was done, without chain pairing. Study results and limitations: VDJdb matching favored anti-spike CD8 responses, missing private and CD4 specificities.

Individual cDNA molecules received unique molecular identifiers during library preparation. TCRdb ran MiXCR on the 5' RACE reads and lists one entry per CDR3 protein. The table has approximately 45,000 distinct CDR3 sequences, roughly a tenth seen once. Trimming left V 4 bases short and J 4 bases short, with 13 bases between. The germline CDR1 and CDR2 sequences are MNHEY and SVGAGI. CDR3 size: 14 residues. This clonotype appeared many times. The antigen remains unidentified. The receptor comes from an adult who was a healthcare worker with PCR-confirmed SARS-CoV-2 infection or an uninfected control (not recorded which). This chain joins TRBV6-5 and TRBJ2-5, with D perhaps matching TRBD1 (6 bases). Specimen: whole blood. CDR3 bases: TGTGCCAGCAGTTTAAATCAGGGGAGAGAGACCCAGTACTTC. It encodes CASSLNQGRETQYF.